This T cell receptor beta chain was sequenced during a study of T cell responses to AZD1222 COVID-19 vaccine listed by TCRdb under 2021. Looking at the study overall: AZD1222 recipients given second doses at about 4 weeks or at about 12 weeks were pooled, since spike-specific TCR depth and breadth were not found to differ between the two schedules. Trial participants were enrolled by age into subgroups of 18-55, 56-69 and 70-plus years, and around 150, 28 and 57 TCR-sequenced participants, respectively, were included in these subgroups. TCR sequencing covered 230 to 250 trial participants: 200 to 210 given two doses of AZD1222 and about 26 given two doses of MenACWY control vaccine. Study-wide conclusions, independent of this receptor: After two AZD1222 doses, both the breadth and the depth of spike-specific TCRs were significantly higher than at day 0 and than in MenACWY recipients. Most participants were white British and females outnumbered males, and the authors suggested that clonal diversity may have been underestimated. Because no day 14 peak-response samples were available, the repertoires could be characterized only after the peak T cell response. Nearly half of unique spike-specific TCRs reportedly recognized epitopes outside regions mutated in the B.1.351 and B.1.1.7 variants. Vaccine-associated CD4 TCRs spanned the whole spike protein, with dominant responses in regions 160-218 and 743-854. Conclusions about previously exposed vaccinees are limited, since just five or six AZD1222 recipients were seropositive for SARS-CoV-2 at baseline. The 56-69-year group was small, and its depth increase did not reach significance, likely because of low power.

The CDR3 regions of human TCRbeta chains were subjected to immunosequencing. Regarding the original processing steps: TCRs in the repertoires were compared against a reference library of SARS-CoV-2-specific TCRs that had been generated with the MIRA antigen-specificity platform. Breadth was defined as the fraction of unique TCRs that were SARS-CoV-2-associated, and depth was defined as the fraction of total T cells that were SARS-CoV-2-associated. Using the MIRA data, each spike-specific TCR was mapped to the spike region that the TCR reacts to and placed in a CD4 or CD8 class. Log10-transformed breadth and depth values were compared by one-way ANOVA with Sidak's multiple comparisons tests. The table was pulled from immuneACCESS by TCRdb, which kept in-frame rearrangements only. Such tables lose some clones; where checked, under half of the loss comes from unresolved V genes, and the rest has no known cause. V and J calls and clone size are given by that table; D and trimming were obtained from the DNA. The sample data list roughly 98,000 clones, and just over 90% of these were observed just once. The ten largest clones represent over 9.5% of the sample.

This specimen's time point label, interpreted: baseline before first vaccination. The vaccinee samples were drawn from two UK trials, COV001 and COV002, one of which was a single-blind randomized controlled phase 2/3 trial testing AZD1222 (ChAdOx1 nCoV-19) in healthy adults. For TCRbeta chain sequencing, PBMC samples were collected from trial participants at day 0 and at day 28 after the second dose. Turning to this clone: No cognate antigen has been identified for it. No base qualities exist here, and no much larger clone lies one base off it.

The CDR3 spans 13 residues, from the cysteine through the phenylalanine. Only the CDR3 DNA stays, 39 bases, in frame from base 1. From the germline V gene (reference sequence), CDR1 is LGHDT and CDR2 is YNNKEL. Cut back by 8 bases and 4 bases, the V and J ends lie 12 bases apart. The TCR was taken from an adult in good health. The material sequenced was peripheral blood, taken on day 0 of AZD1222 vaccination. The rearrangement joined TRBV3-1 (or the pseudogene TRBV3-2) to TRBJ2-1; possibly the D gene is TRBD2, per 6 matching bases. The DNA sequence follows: TGTGCCAGCGGGCTAGCGAGATACAATGAGCAGTTCTTC. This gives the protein CASGLARYNEQFF.